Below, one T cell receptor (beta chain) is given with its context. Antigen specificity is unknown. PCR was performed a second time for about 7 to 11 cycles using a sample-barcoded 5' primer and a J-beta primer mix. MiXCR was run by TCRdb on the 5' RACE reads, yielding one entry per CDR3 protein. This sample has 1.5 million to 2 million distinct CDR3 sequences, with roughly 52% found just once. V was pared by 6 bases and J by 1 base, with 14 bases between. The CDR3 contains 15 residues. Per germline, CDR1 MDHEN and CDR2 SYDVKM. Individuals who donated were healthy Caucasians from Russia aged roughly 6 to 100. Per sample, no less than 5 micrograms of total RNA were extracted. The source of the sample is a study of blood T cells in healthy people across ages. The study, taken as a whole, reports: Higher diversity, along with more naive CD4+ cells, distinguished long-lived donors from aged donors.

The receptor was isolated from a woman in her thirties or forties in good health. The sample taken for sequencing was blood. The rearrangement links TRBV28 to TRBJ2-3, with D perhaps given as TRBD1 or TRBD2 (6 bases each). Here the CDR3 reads CASSTWGAGTDTQYF. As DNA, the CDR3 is TGTGCCAGCAGCACCTGGGGGGCGGGCACAGATACGCAGTATTTT.